This passage covers 7 T cell receptor beta chains from one sample sequenced in a study of human T cells and chemical hapten exposure. The library put unique molecular identifiers onto individual cDNA molecules. TCRdb passed the reads through MiXCR, listing each CDR3 protein once. The sample contains 95,000 to 150,000 distinct CDR3 sequences, approximately 9.3% of which appear only once. From whole blood left unfractionated, total RNA was extracted. Material for sequencing was whole blood. These receptors originate from a human donor in good health. Some clones in this sample may be carry-over from other donors' samples.

The chain combines TRBV6-5 with TRBJ2-7; TRBD2 aligns across 16 bases. CDR1 MNHEY and CDR2 SVGAGI come from the germline V gene. The CDR3 is 18 residues long. V shed 5 bases, J shed 3 bases, and the junction held 10 bases outside the gene matches. In DNA, the CDR3 is TGTGCCAGCAGTCCCGCGGGGACTAGCGGGAGGGCCTTCTACGAGCAGTACTTC. Its translation: CASSPAGTSGRAFYEQYF.

This clonotype showed up many times. The chain has TRBV5-1 and TRBJ2-5; the match to TRBD2 covers 8 bases. J was trimmed by 2 bases and V by 2 bases; bases with no gene match: 5. The V gene's germline CDR1 is SGHRS and CDR2 YFSETQ. This CDR3 contains 15 residues. The CDR3, as DNA: TGCGCCAGCAGCTTCTACGGGGGGGTTCAAGAGACCCAGTACTTC. Translation: CASSFYGGVQETQYF.

This clonotype appeared many times. This rearrangement joins TRBV7-2 to TRBJ2-7; D is ambiguous. Trimming stripped 5 bases from V and 2 bases from J, with 4 bases between. Germline V CDR1 and CDR2: SGHTA, FQGNSA. The length of the CDR3 is 11 residues. The chain's CDR3 is CASSPAYEQYF. CDR3 sequence (DNA): TGTGCCAGCAGCCCAGCCTACGAGCAGTACTTC.

For the CDR3, the DNA is TGCGCCAGCAGCTTTACGCAGAACACTGAAGCTTTCTTT. Protein: CASSFTQNTEAFF. The genes are TRBV5-1 and TRBJ1-1; D ambiguous. Germline lookup yields CDR1 SGHRS and CDR2 YFSETQ. The CDR3 totals 13 residues. With 2 bases removed from V and 1 base from J, the gap between germline ends came to 6 bases.

The rearrangement uses TRBV10-3 and TRBJ2-3, with D unclear. Trimming shortened V by 3 bases and J by 0 bases, and 13 bases separated the two germline ends. The CDR3 consists of 16 residues. Germline V CDR1 and CDR2: ENHRY, SYGVKD. The CDR3 DNA follows: TGTGCCATCAGTGACATCAGTTTCGCTAGCACAGATACGCAGTATTTT. It codes for CAISDISFASTDTQYF.

This clonotype was picked up many times. This sequence joins TRBV9 and TRBJ1-1; D may be TRBD1 (5 bases). The CDR3 runs 12 residues. Germline V gives CDR1 SGDLS, CDR2 YYNGEE. Trimming removed 2 bases at V and 3 bases at J, with 5 bases between. The CDR3 sequence: CASSVGDTEAFF. The CDR3 DNA follows: TGTGCCAGCAGCGTGGGGGACACTGAAGCTTTCTTT.

This clonotype was counted between two and nine times. The chain is built from TRBV27 and TRBJ1-3; TRBD1 is a possible D gene (5 bases). Trimming took 6 bases from V and 0 from J, leaving 12 bases between them. Germline CDR1 MNHEY, CDR2 SMNVEV (reference sequence). The CDR3 covers 15 residues. Here the CDR3 DNA reads TGTGCCAGCAGAGACAGTTTGAGCTCTGGAAACACCATATATTTT. Its protein product is CASRDSLSSGNTIYF.